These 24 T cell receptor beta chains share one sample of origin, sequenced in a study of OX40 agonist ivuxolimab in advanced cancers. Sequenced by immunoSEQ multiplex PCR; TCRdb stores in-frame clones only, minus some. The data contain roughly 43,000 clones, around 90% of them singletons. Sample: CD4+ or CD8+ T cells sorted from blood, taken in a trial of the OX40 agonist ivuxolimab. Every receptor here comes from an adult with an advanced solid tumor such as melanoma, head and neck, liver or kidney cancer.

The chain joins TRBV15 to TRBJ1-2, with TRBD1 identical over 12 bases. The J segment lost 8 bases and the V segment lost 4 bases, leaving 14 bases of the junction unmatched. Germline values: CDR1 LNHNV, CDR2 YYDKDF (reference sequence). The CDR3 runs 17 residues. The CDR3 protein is CATSTTGTGGLTEGYTF. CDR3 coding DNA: TGTGCCACCAGCACCACCGGGACAGGGGGCTTAACGGAAGGCTACACCTTC.

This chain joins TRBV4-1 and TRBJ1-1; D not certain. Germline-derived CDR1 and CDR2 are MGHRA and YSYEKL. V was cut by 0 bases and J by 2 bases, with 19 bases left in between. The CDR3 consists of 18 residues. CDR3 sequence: CASSQDHPEGGFNTEAFF. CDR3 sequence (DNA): TGCGCCAGCAGCCAAGATCATCCGGAGGGTGGTTTTAACACTGAAGCTTTCTTT.

CDR3 sequence (DNA): TGTGCCAGCAGCCCCACGTCCTCGGATACCGGGGAGCTGTTTTTT. Amino acid sequence: CASSPTSSDTGELFF. The chain links TRBV11-2 to TRBJ2-2; D ambiguous. From germline, CDR1 is SGHAT and CDR2 FQNNGV. Trimming stripped 5 bases from V and 5 bases from J, with 15 bases between. There are 15 residues in the CDR3.

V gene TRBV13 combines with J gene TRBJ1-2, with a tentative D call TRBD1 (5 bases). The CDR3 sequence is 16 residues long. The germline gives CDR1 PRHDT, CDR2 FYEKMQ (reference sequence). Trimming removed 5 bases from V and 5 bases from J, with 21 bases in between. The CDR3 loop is CASSLKYAAGTYGYTF. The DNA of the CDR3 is TGTGCCAGCAGCCTCAAATACGCCGCAGGGACTTATGGCTACACCTTC.

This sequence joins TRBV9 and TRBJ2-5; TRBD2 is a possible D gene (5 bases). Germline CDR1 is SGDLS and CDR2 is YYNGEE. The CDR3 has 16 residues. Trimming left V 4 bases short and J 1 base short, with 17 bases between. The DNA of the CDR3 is TGTGCCAGCAGCCCGACCAGGACTGGCCCCCAAGAGACCCAGTACTTC. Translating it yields CASSPTRTGPQETQYF. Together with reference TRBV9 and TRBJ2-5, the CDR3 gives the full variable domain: DSGVTQTPKHLITATGQRVTLRCSPRSGDLSVYWYQQSLDQGLQFLIQYYNGEERAKGNILERFSAQQFPDLHSELNLSSLELGDSALYFCASSPTRTGPQETQYFGPGTRLLVL.

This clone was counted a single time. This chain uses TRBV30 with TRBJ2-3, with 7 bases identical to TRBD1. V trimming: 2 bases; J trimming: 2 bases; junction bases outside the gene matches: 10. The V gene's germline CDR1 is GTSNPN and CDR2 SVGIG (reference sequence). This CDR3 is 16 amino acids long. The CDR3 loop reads CAWSRPRGKVTDTQYF. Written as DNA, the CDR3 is TGTGCCTGGAGTCGACCCAGGGGGAAAGTCACAGATACGCAGTATTTT.

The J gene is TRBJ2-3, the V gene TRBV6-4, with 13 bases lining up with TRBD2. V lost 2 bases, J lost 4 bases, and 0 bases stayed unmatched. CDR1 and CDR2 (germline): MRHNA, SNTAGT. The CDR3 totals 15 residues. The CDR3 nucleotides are TGTGCCAGCAGTGACACTAGCGGGGGGGCAGATACGCAGTATTTT. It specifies CASSDTSGGADTQYF.

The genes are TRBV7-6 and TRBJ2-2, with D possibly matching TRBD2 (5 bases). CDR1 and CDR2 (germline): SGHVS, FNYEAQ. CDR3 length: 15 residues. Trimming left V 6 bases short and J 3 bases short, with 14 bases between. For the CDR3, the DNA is TGTGCCAGCAGGGCGGGCAAGCCCTACACCGGGGAGCTGTTTTTT. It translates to CASRAGKPYTGELFF.

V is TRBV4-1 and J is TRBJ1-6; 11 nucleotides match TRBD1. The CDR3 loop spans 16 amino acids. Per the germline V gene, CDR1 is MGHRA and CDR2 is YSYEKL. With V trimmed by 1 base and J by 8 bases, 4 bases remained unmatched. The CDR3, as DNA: TGCGCCAGCAGCCAAGTAGGGACAGGGGGGTATTCACCCCTCCACTTT. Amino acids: CASSQVGTGGYSPLHF.

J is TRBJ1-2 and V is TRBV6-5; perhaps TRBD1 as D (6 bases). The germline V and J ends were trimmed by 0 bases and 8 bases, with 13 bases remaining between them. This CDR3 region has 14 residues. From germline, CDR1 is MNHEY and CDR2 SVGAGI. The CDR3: CASSYSEGVWGYTF. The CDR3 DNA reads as TGTGCCAGCAGTTACTCAGAGGGGGTTTGGGGCTACACCTTC.

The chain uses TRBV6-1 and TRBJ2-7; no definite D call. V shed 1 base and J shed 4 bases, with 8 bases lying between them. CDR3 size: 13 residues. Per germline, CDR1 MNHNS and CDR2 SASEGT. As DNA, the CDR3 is TGTGCCAGCAGTGAAGGAGCCCTGTACGAGCAGTACGTC. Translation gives CASSEGALYEQYV.

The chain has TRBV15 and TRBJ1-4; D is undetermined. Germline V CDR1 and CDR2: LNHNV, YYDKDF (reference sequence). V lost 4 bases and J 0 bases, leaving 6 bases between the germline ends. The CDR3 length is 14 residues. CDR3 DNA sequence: TGTGCCACCAGCACGGATGCAACTAATGAAAAACTGTTTTTT. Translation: CATSTDATNEKLFF.

CDR3 nucleotide sequence: TGCACCAGCAGCCCGGGACTAGCGGGGGGGCATGTCCTCTCTGGGGCCAACGTCCTGACTTTC. Residues: CTSSPGLAGGHVLSGANVLTF. The V and J genes are TRBV1 and TRBJ2-6; TRBD2 is the table's D call and was not checked against the DNA. TRBV1 is shown as a pseudogene. This CDR3 has 21 amino acids.

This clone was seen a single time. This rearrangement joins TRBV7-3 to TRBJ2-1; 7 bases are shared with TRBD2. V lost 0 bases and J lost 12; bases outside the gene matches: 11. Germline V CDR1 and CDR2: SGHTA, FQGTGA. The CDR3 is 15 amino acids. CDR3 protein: CASSLTVGGSSVQFF. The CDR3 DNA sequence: TGTGCCAGCAGCTTAACTGTCGGGGGGTCATCGGTGCAGTTCTTC.

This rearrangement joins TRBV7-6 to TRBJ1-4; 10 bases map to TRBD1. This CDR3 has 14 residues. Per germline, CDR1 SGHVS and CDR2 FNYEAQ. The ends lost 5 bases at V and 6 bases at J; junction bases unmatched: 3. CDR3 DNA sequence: TGTGCCAGCAGCCAAGGGACAGGGGATGAAAAACTGTTTTTT. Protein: CASSQGTGDEKLFF.

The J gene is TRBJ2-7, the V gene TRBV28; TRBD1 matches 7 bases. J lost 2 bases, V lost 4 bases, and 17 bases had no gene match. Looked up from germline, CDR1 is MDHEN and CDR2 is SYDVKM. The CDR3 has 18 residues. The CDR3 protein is CASSSGWITGVPAYEQYF. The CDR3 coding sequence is TGTGCCAGCAGTTCAGGATGGATTACAGGGGTTCCAGCCTACGAGCAGTACTTC.

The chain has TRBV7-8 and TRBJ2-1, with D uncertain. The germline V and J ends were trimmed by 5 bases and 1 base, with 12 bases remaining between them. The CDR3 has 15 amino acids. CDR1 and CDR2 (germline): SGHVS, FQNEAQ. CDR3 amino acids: CASSPTRVSYNEQFF. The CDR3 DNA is TGTGCCAGCAGCCCCACCCGCGTATCCTACAATGAGCAGTTCTTC.

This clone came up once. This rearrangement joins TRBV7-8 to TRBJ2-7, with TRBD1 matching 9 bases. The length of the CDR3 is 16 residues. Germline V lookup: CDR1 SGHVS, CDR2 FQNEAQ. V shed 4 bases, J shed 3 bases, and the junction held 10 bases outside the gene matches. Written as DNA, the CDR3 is TGTGCCAGCAGCTGGGACAGGGAACAAGGGGACTACGAGCAGTACTTC. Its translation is CASSWDREQGDYEQYF.

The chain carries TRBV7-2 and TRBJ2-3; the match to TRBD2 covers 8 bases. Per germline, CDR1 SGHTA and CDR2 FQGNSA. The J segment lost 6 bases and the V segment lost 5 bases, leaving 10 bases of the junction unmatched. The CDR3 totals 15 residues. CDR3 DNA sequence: TGTGCCAGCAGCCGAAGCGGGAGTACTCCGGATACGCAGTATTTT. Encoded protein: CASSRSGSTPDTQYF.

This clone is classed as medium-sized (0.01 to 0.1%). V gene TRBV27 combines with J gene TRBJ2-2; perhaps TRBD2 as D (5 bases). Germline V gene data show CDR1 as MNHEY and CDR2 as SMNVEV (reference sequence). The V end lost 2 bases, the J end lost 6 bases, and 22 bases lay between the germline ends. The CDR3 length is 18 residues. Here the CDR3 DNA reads TGTGCCAGCAGTTTAAGCCCCTTAGTAATGGAGGTTTCCGGGGAGCTGTTTTTT. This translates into CASSLSPLVMEVSGELFF.

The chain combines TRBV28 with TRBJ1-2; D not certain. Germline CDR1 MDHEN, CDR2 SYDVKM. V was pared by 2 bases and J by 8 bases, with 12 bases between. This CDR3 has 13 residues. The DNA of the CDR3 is TGTGCCAGCAGTTTAGCACCCGATAGGGGCTACACCTTC. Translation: CASSLAPDRGYTF.

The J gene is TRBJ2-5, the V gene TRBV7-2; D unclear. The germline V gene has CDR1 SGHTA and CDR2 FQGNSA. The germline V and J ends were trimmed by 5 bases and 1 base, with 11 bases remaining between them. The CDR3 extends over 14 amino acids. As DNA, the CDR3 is TGTGCCAGCAGCCCCGTCGACGTCCAAGAGACCCAGTACTTC. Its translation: CASSPVDVQETQYF.

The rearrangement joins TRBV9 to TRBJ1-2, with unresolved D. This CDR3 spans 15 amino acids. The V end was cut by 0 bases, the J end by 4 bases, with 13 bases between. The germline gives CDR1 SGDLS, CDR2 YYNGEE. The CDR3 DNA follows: TGTGCCAGCAGCGTAGGTTCCCCCAGAACCTATGGCTACACCTTC. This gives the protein CASSVGSPRTYGYTF.

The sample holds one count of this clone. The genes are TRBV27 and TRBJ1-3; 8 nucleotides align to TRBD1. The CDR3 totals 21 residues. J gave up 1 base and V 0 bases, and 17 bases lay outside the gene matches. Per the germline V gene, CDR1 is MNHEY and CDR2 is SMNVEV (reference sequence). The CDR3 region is CASSLSPIGDRWAPSGNTIYF. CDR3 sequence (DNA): TGTGCCAGCAGTTTATCACCGATTGGGGACAGGTGGGCCCCGTCTGGAAACACCATATATTTT.